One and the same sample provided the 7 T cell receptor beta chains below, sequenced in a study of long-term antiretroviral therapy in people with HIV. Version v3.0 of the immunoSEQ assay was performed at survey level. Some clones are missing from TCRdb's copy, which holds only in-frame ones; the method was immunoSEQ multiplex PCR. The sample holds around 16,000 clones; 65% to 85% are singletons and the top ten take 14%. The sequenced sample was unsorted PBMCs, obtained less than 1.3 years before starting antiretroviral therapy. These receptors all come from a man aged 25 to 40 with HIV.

In nucleotides, the CDR3 is TGCGCCAGCAGTGAGTCGAACCCGCCAGATACGCAGTATTTT. It yields the protein CASSESNPPDTQYF. This chain links TRBV10-2 with TRBJ2-3, with no clear D. The V end was cut by 0 bases, the J end by 4 bases, with 8 bases between. Germline V gives CDR1 WSHSY, CDR2 SAAADI. CDR3 length: 14 amino acids.

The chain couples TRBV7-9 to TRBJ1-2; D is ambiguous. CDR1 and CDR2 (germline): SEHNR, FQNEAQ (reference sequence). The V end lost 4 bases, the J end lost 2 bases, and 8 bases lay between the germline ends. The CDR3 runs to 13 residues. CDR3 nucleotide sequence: TGTGCCAGCAGCTCTGAGAAGAACTATGGCTACACCTTC. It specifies CASSSEKNYGYTF.

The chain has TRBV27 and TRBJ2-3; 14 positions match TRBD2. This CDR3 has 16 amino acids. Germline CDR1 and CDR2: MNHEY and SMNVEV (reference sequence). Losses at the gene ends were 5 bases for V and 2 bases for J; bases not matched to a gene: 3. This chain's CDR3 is CASSATSGGDTDTQYF. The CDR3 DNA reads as TGTGCCAGCAGTGCGACTAGCGGGGGGGACACAGATACGCAGTATTTT.

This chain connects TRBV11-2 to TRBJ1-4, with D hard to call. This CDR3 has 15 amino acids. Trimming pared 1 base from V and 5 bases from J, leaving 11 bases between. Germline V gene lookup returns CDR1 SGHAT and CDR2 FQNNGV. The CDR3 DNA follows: TGTGCCAGCAGCTTAGGCCCGTTTCTGAATGAAAAACTGTTTTTT. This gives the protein CASSLGPFLNEKLFF.

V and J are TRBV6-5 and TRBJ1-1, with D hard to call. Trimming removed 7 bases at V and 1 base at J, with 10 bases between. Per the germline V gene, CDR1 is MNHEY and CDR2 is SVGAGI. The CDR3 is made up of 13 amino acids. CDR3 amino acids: CASKTGKNTEAFF. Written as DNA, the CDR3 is TGTGCCAGCAAGACCGGGAAGAACACTGAAGCTTTCTTT.

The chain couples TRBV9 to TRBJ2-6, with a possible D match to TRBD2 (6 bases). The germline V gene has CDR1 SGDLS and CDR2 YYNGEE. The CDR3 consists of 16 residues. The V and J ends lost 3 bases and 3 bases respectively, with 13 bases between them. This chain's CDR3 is CASSESWGGGANVLTF. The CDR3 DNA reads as TGTGCCAGCAGCGAAAGTTGGGGAGGTGGGGCCAACGTCCTGACTTTC.

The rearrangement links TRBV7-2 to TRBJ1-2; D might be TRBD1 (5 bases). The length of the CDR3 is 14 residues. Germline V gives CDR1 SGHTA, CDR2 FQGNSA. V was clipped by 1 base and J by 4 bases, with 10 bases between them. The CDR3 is CASSLGQRSYGYTF. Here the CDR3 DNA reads TGTGCCAGCAGCTTAGGACAGAGAAGCTATGGCTACACCTTC.